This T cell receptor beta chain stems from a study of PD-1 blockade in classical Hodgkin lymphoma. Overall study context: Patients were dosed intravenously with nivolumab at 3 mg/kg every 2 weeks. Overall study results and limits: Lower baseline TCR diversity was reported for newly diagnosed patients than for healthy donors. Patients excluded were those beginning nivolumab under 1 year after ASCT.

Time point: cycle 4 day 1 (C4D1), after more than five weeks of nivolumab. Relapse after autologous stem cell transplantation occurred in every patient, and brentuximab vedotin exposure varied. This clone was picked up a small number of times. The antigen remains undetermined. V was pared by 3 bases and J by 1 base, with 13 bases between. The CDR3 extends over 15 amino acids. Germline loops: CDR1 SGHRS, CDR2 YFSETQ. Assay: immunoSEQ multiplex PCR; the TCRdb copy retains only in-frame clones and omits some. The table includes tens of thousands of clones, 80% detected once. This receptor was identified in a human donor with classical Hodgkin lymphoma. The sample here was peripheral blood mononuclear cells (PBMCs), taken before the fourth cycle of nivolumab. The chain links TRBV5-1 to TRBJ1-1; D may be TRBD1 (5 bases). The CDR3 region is CASSSAGARNTEAFF. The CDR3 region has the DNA TGCGCCAGCAGCTCCGCCGGGGCGCGGAACACTGAAGCTTTCTTT.